These T cell receptor beta chains were read from a single sample in a study of blood T cells in healthy people across ages. TCRdb fed the 5' RACE reads into MiXCR, producing one record per CDR3 protein. This table holds about 770,000 distinct CDR3 sequences, more than 40% found once. Material: blood. The origin of the receptors is a man aged 55 to 70 in good health. The CDR3 runs from the conserved cysteine through the conserved F or W. A D gene is named only where the DNA matches it firmly. Size is omitted from some rows. Given values are once, few, many or a class for expanded clones.

CDR3aa	CDR3nt	v_gene	abundance	d_gene	len	j_gene
CASSQDRATYEQYF	TGCGCCAGCAGCCAAGACAGGGCCACCTACGAGCAGTACTTC	TRBV4-3	-	-	14	TRBJ2-7
CASSKERCGDLQRDYEQYF	TGTGCCAGCAGCAAAGAGCGGTGCGGGGACTTGCAAAGGGACTACGAGCAGTACTTC	TRBV21-1	few	-	19	TRBJ2-7
CASSLTGASSYSEQFF	TGTGCCAGCAGCTTAACGGGGGCCAGCTCCTACAGTGAGCAGTTCTTC	TRBV7-9	-	-	16	TRBJ2-1
CSIKRTAMNTEAFF	TGCAGCATCAAAAGGACAGCCATGAACACTGAAGCTTTCTTT	TRBV29-1	-	-	14	TRBJ1-1
CSARWDIASQETRFF	TGCAGTGCTAGGTGGGACATAGCTTCCCAAGAGACCCGGTTCTTC	TRBV20-1	-	-	15	TRBJ2-5
CATSGSGQDTDTQYF	TGTGCCACCAGCGGATCGGGACAGGACACAGATACGCAGTATTTT	TRBV15	-	TRBD1	15	TRBJ2-3
CASSDEMNYGYTF	TGTGCCAGCAGTGATGAAATGAACTATGGCTACACCTTC	TRBV25-1	few	-	13	TRBJ1-2
CATSGLRGNEQFF	TGTGCCACCAGTGGACTGAGGGGAAATGAGCAGTTCTTC	TRBV24-1	few	-	13	TRBJ2-1
CASSTQQDAEAFF	TGTGCCAGCAGTACACAACAGGACGCTGAAGCTTTCTTT	TRBV7-9	once	-	13	TRBJ1-1
CSASWRGPYEQYF	TGCAGTGCTAGTTGGCGGGGGCCCTACGAGCAGTACTTC	TRBV20-1	-	-	13	TRBJ2-7
CASSPGSQGTQYF	TGTGCCAGCAGCCCAGGCAGCCAGGGGACCCAGTACTTC	TRBV11-2	many	-	13	TRBJ2-5
CATSTSEGGPPYEQYF	TGTGCCACCAGCACTTCGGAGGGGGGGCCACCCTACGAGCAGTACTTC	TRBV15	-	-	16	TRBJ2-7
CASSVGRYQPQHF	TGTGCCAGCAGTGTAGGACGGTATCAGCCCCAGCATTTT	TRBV12-3/TRBV12-4	few	-	13	TRBJ1-5
CASSWTDYGYTF	TGTGCCAGCAGTTGGACAGACTATGGCTACACCTTC	TRBV12-3/TRBV12-4	-	-	12	TRBJ1-2
CASSLGHRDEQYF	TGTGCCAGCAGCTTAGGGCACAGGGACGAGCAGTACTTC	TRBV7-9	-	-	13	TRBJ2-7
CASSSEYGYTF	TGTGCCAGCAGTTCGGAGTATGGCTACACCTTC	TRBV6-2/TRBV6-3	few	-	11	TRBJ1-2
CASRLTGTPNSPLHF	TGCGCCAGCAGATTGACAGGAACCCCCAATTCACCCCTCCACTTT	TRBV5-1	-	-	15	TRBJ1-6
CASSALPLESHNEQFF	TGTGCCAGCAGCGCCCTACCCCTTGAGTCCCACAATGAGCAGTTCTTC	TRBV7-9	many	-	16	TRBJ2-1
CASSNTGVQADEQYF	TGTGCCAGCAGCAACACAGGGGTACAGGCGGACGAGCAGTACTTC	TRBV3-1	-	TRBD1	15	TRBJ2-7
CASSSLHRGTNYGYTF	TGTGCCAGCAGTTCCCTTCACAGGGGTACTAACTATGGCTACACCTTC	TRBV28	-	TRBD1	16	TRBJ1-2
CASSELQDTQYF	TGTGCCAGCAGTGAATTGCAAGATACGCAGTATTTT	TRBV6-1	once	-	12	TRBJ2-3
CASSSRTGGAYNEQFF	TGTGCCAGCAGTTCCCGGACAGGGGGTGCCTACAATGAGCAGTTCTTC	TRBV12-3/TRBV12-4	once	TRBD1	16	TRBJ2-1
CSARSPGLTYEQYF	TGCAGTGCTAGATCACCGGGACTTACCTACGAGCAGTACTTC	TRBV20-1	-	-	14	TRBJ2-7
CASSPTSYNSPLHF	TGTGCCAGCAGTCCGACCAGTTATAATTCACCCCTCCACTTT	TRBV2	few	-	14	TRBJ1-6
CATSPGTSSYNEQYF	TGTGCCACCTCCCCCGGGACTAGCTCCTACAATGAGCAGTACTTC	TRBV5-5	-	TRBD2	15	TRBJ2-7
CASMVYGTDTQYF	TGTGCCAGCATGGTGTATGGCACAGATACGCAGTATTTT	TRBV6-1	-	-	13	TRBJ2-3
CASSQYGGGVNEQFF	TGTGCCAGCAGCCAGTATGGGGGGGGCGTTAATGAGCAGTTCTTC	TRBV3-1	-	-	15	TRBJ2-1
CASSVTTQITGANVLTF	TGTGCCAGCAGCGTAACCACCCAGATTACTGGGGCCAACGTCCTGACTTTC	TRBV9	-	-	17	TRBJ2-6
CASSSQGQGETQYF	TGTGCCAGCAGTAGCCAGGGACAGGGGGAGACCCAGTACTTC	TRBV2	-	TRBD1	14	TRBJ2-5
CASTRRNNQPQHF	TGTGCCAGCACGCGACGGAACAATCAGCCCCAGCATTTT	TRBV2	few	-	13	TRBJ1-5
CASTTNRGGQETQYF	TGTGCCAGCACCACTAACAGGGGAGGGCAAGAGACCCAGTACTTC	TRBV2	-	-	15	TRBJ2-5
CASSQVAREKLFF	TGTGCCAGCAGCCAAGTAGCGCGGGAAAAACTGTTTTTT	TRBV3-1	-	-	13	TRBJ1-4
CASSYLGGTGDGYTF	TGTGCCAGCAGTTACCTGGGGGGTACCGGGGATGGCTACACCTTC	TRBV6-5	-	-	15	TRBJ1-2
CAISARNGDTGELFF	TGTGCCATCAGTGCCCGAAATGGGGACACCGGGGAGCTGTTTTTT	TRBV10-3	once	-	15	TRBJ2-2
CASSSPKGLTYNEQFF	TGTGCCAGCAGCTCCCCTAAGGGTCTAACCTACAATGAGCAGTTCTTC	TRBV7-2	few	-	16	TRBJ2-1
CASSYGGGVTDTQYF	TGTGCCAGCAGTTACGGCGGAGGGGTTACAGATACGCAGTATTTT	TRBV6-6	-	-	15	TRBJ2-3
CASSLVLGQGPQETQYF	TGTGCCAGCAGCTTAGTCCTTGGACAGGGTCCCCAAGAGACCCAGTACTTC	TRBV7-2	-	TRBD1	17	TRBJ2-5
CASSVPGTDTQYF	TGTGCCAGCAGCGTACCGGGCACAGATACGCAGTATTTT	TRBV7-2	-	-	13	TRBJ2-3
CASSVVSGASNGYTF	TGTGCCAGCAGCGTAGTTAGCGGGGCGAGTAATGGCTACACCTTC	TRBV9	-	-	15	TRBJ1-2
CASSQDHGGSSYNEQFF	TGTGCCAGCAGCCAAGATCATGGAGGAAGCTCCTACAATGAGCAGTTCTTC	TRBV14	-	-	17	TRBJ2-1
CASSHEGGPSYNEQFF	TGTGCCAGCAGCCATGAGGGGGGACCCTCCTACAATGAGCAGTTCTTC	TRBV5-4	-	-	16	TRBJ2-1
CAWSLGIGTGELFF	TGTGCCTGGAGTCTGGGAATAGGCACCGGGGAGCTGTTTTTT	TRBV30	-	-	14	TRBJ2-2
CASSQGPGQGARDTEAFF	TGTGCCAGCAGCCAAGGACCGGGACAGGGGGCGCGTGACACTGAAGCTTTCTTT	TRBV14	-	TRBD1	18	TRBJ1-1
CASSLPGTGTRTQYF	TGTGCCAGCAGCTTACCAGGTACCGGGACTAGAACGCAGTATTTT	TRBV7-2	-	TRBD2	15	TRBJ2-3
CSTANGQGNGEQYF	TGCAGTACTGCCAATGGACAGGGTAATGGCGAGCAGTACTTC	TRBV20-1	-	TRBD1	14	TRBJ2-7
CAWSVAGGPGELFF	TGTGCCTGGAGTGTAGCGGGGGGGCCCGGGGAGCTGTTTTTT	TRBV30	-	TRBD2	14	TRBJ2-2
CSALPGQGTSYEQYF	TGCAGTGCTCTCCCGGGACAGGGGACCTCCTACGAGCAGTACTTC	TRBV20-1	-	TRBD1	15	TRBJ2-7
CASRSGPVGNFYGYTF	TGTGCCAGCAGATCCGGACCCGTCGGAAATTTCTATGGCTACACCTTC	TRBV7-2	few	-	16	TRBJ1-2
CAISVAGTANTEAFF	TGTGCCATCAGTGTTGCGGGAACCGCCAACACTGAAGCTTTCTTT	TRBV10-3	-	-	15	TRBJ1-1
CASSWTATGTDTQYF	TGTGCCAGCAGCTGGACTGCGACCGGGACAGATACGCAGTATTTT	TRBV7-3	few	-	15	TRBJ2-3
CASVSPDRGNYGYTF	TGTGCCAGCGTAAGCCCGGACAGGGGCAACTATGGCTACACCTTC	TRBV7-9	few	TRBD1	15	TRBJ1-2
CASSEWGGVNTGELFF	TGTGCCAGCAGTGAATGGGGAGGGGTTAACACCGGGGAGCTGTTTTTT	TRBV25-1	-	TRBD2	16	TRBJ2-2
CASSFQLAGGNEQFF	TGTGCCAGCAGCTTTCAACTGGCGGGGGGCAATGAGCAGTTCTTC	TRBV7-8	few	TRBD2	15	TRBJ2-1
CSVEDRRSNEQFF	TGCAGCGTTGAAGATAGAAGGTCCAATGAGCAGTTCTTC	TRBV29-1	many	-	13	TRBJ2-1
CASSLVAEEDTQYF	TGTGCCAGCAGCTTAGTAGCGGAGGAGGATACGCAGTATTTT	TRBV7-2	-	-	14	TRBJ2-3
CASTLLGAGTPMNTEAFF	TGTGCCAGCACCCTTTTGGGAGCCGGGACACCGATGAACACTGAAGCTTTCTTT	TRBV28	-	-	18	TRBJ1-1
CASSMTGAYNEQFF	TGTGCCAGCAGTATGACAGGGGCATACAATGAGCAGTTCTTC	TRBV6-5	-	TRBD1	14	TRBJ2-1
CASSLGIADTQYF	TGTGCCAGCAGCTTAGGGATCGCAGATACGCAGTATTTT	TRBV7-9	-	-	13	TRBJ2-3
CAWNAGGYYNEQFF	TGTGCCTGGAATGCAGGGGGGTATTACAATGAGCAGTTCTTC	TRBV30	-	-	14	TRBJ2-1
CASSLRLAGGPVSYEQYF	TGTGCCAGCAGCTTAAGACTAGCGGGGGGTCCCGTCTCCTACGAGCAGTACTTC	TRBV7-2	-	TRBD2	18	TRBJ2-7